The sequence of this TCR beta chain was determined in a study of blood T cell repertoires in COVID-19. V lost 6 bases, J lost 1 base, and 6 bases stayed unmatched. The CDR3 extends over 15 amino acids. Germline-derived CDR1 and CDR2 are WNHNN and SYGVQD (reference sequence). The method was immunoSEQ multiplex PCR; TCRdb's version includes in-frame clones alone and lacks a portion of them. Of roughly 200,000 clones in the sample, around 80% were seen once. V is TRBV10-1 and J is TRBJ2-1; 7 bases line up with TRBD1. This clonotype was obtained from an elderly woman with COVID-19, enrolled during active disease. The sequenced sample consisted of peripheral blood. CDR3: CASSTGTVSYNEQFF. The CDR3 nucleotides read TGCGCCAGCAGCACGGGGACAGTATCCTACAATGAGCAGTTCTTC.